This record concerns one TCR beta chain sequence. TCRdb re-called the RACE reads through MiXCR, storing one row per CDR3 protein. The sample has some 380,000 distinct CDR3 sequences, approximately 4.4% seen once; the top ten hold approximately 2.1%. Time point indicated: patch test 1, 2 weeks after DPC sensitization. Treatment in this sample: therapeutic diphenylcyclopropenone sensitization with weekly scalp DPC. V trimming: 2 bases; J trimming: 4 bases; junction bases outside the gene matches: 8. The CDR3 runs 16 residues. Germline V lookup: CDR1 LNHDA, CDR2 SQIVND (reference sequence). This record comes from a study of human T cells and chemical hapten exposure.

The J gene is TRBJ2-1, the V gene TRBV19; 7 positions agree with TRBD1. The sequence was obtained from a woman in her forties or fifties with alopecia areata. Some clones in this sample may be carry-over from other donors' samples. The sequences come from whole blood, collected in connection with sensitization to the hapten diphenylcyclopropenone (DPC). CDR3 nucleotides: TGTGCCAGTAGTATAAGGGCGGACAGGTTATACAATGAGCAGTTCTTC. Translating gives CASSIRADRLYNEQFF. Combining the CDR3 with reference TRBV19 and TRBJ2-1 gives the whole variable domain DGGITQSPKYLFRKEGQNVTLSCEQNLNHDAMYWYRQDPGQGLRLIYYSQIVNDFQKGDIAEGYSVSREKKESFPLTVTSAQKNPTAFYLCASSIRADRLYNEQFFGPGTRLTVL.